This paragraph covers one T cell receptor (beta chain) sequence. The sample belongs to a study of T cells in Graves' hyperthyroidism and ophthalmopathy. From RNA transcripts, TCR beta CDR3 regions were amplified. The HTBI primer set served for first-round RT-PCR of the TCR CDR3. TCRdb analysed the multiplex PCR reads with MiXCR anew, one entry per CDR3 protein. The table lists 300,000 or so distinct CDR3 sequences, 15% to 20% of them singletons, with roughly 49% in the top ten. Sequencing input: blood. This clonotype was obtained from a woman aged 50 to 60 with Graves' hyperthyroidism.

The CDR3 DNA reads as TGTGCCAGCAGTTACGATCAGGGGAGGGCCACTGAAGCTTTCTTT. Translation gives CASSYDQGRATEAFF. The chain carries TRBV6-5 and TRBJ1-1; tentatively, D is TRBD1 (6 bases). The germline V gene has CDR1 MNHEY and CDR2 SVGAGI. Deletions cut 2 bases from V and 4 bases from J, with 14 bases between. This CDR3 has 15 residues.